This paragraph reports one T cell receptor beta chain. Germline values: CDR1 SGDLS, CDR2 YYNGEE. The CDR3 is 16 residues long. V gave up 0 bases and J gave up 3 bases, with 16 bases separating them. This sample was included in a study of cytomegalovirus exposure and HLA in healthy donors. Primers included in the PCR were 60 Vbeta and 13 Jbeta primers. Sequencing was performed with immunoSEQ multiplex PCR; in TCRdb, only in-frame clones are kept and a portion is missing. Here the sample table reports around 150,000 clones. The clonotype was recovered from a woman aged 55 to 70 in good health and CMV-seronegative. The chain has TRBV9 and TRBJ2-7; tentatively, D is TRBD1 (6 bases). Specimen: PBMCs. As DNA, the CDR3 is TGTGCCAGCAGCGTAGCTTGGGGGACACTCGTCTACGAGCAGTACTTC. Its protein product is CASSVAWGTLVYEQYF.